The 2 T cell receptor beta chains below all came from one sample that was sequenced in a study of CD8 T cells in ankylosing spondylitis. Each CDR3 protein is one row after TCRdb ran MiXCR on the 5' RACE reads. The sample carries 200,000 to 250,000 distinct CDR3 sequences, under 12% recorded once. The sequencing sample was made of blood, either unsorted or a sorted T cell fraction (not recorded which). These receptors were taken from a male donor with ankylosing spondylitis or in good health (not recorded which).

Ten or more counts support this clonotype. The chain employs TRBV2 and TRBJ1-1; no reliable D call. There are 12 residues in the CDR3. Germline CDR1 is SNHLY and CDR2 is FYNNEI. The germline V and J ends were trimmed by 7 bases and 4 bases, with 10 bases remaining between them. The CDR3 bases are TGTGCCAGCAAAAGGGAGGGCACTGAAGCTTTCTTT. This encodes CASKREGTEAFF. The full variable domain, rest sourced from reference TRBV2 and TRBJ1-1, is EPEVTQTPSHQVTQMGQEVILRCVPISNHLYFYWYRQILGQKVEFLVSFYNNEISEKSEIFDDQFSVERPDGSNFTLKIRSTKLEDSAMYFCASKREGTEAFFGQGTRLTVV.

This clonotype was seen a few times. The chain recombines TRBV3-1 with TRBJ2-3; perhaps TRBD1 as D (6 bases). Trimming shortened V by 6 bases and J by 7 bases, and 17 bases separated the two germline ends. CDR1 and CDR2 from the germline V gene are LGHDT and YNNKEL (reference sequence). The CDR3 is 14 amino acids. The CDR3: CASSYGGGGYTQYF. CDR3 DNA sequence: TGTGCCAGCAGTTACGGTGGGGGCGGGTATACGCAGTATTTT.